This T cell receptor beta chain was recorded in a study of Tregs in tolerant kidney transplant recipients. Sequencing was performed with immunoSEQ multiplex PCR; in TCRdb, only in-frame clones are kept and a portion is missing. The table records approximately 67,000 clones, around nine tenths of them present only once. CD4+CD25+CD127- Tregs, CD4+CD25- non-Tregs, CD4 and CD8 cells were sorted. This TCR was recovered from a human donor who received a combined kidney and bone marrow transplant. The sample was CD8+ T cells from blood, taken before the transplant.

CDR3 residues: CASSQDETLYGYTF. The CDR3 coding sequence is TGTGCCAGCAGCCAAGATGAGACACTTTATGGCTACACCTTC. The chain couples TRBV4-2 to TRBJ1-2, with no clear D. Germline V gene data show CDR1 as LGHNA and CDR2 as YNFKEQ. The CDR3 covers 14 residues. V shed 0 bases and J shed 5 bases, with 10 bases lying between them.